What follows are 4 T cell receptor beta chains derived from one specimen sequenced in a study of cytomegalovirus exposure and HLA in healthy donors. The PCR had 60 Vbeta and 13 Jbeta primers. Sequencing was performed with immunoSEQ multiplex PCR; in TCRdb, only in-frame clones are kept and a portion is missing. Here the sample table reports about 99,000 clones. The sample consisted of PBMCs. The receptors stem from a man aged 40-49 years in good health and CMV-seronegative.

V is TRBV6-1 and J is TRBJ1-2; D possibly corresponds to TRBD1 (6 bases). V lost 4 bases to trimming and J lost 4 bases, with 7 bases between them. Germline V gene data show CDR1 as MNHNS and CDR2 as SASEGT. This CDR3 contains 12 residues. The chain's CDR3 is CASSAGVYGYTF. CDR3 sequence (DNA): TGTGCCAGCAGTGCAGGGGTCTATGGCTACACCTTC.

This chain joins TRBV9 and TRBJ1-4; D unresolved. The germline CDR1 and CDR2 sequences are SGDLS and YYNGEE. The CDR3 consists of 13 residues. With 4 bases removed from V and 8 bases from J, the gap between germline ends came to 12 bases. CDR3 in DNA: TGTGCCAGCAGCCGGGCAGCGGGCGAAAAACTGTTTTTT. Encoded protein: CASSRAAGEKLFF. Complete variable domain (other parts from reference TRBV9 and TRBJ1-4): DSGVTQTPKHLITATGQRVTLRCSPRSGDLSVYWYQQSLDQGLQFLIQYYNGEERAKGNILERFSAQQFPDLHSELNLSSLELGDSALYFCASSRAAGEKLFFGSGTQLSVL.

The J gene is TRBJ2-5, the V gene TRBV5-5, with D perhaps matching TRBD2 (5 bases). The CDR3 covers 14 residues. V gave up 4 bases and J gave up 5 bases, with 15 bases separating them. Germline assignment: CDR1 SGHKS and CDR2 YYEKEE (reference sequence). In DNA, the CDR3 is TGTGCCAGCAGCCCTCAGACGGGCGGGGAGACCCAGTACTTC. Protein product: CASSPQTGGETQYF.

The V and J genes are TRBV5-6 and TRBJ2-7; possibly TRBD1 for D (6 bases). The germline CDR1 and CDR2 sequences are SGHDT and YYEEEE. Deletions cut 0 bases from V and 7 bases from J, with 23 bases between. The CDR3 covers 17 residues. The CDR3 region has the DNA TGTGCCAGCAGCTTGGAGTTGGGTCTGGGGGCGATGAGGGAGCAGTACTTC. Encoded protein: CASSLELGLGAMREQYF.